This T cell receptor beta chain derives from a study of cytomegalovirus exposure and HLA in healthy donors. General study findings and limits: For presence/absence analyses, sequencing depth was assumed to be roughly uniform across donors.

Donors likely had unrecorded immune exposures despite being nominally healthy when sampled. This clone was seen more than once but under ten times. Antigen specificity is unknown. PCR primers comprised 60 Vbeta and 13 Jbeta primers. Profiling relied on immunoSEQ multiplex PCR, and the TCRdb table lists in-frame clones only, not all of them. Here the sample spans 110,000 to 150,000 clones, about 80% being singletons. This CDR3 region has 15 residues. After removal of 4 bases from V and 4 bases from J, the junction contained 5 bases not matched to a gene. Germline assignment: CDR1 LNHDA and CDR2 SQIVND (reference sequence).

Material: PBMCs. The TCR originated in a male donor in good health and CMV-seropositive. The chain carries TRBV19 and TRBJ1-5; 9 positions match TRBD1. This chain's CDR3 is CASSTTGGSNQPQHF. CDR3 in DNA: TGTGCCAGTAGTACAACAGGGGGCTCAAATCAGCCCCAGCATTTT.